This TCR beta chain came from a study of PD-L1 blockade in urothelial cancer. Germline V gene sequence: CDR1 MGHRA, CDR2 YSYEKL. Trimming left V 0 bases short and J 1 base short, with 10 bases between. This CDR3 has 16 residues. The time point denotes: peripheral blood 6 weeks after treatment start. TCRdb's copy holds only in-frame clones and misses some; the assay was immunoSEQ multiplex PCR. The table records roughly 45,000 clones, 65% to 85% of them present only once. The material sequenced was PBMCs, taken around atezolizumab (anti-PD-L1) treatment. The V and J genes are TRBV4-1 and TRBJ1-5, with D perhaps TRBD1 (5 bases). The clonotype originates from a man between 65 and 79 years old with urothelial cancer. The CDR3 bases are TGCGCCAGCAGCCAAGACGAGACAGTCAGCAATCAGCCCCAGCATTTT. The encoded protein is CASSQDETVSNQPQHF.